Listed here is a single TCR beta chain. V was clipped by 0 bases and J by 9 bases, with 8 bases between them. The CDR3 spans 12 residues. Looked up from germline, CDR1 is KGHSH and CDR2 is LQKENI. The entry originates in a study of T cell responses to AZD1222 COVID-19 vaccine. The assay was immunoSEQ multiplex PCR, and TCRdb's table has in-frame clones only and misses some. The sample holds over 100,000 clones; 80% to 90% are singletons and the top ten take around 4%. The specimen was peripheral blood, collected 28 days after the second AZD1222 dose. The receptor comes from an adult who received the AZD1222 COVID-19 vaccine. V is TRBV18 and J is TRBJ1-1; D uncertain. This CDR3 reads CASSPPKSKAFF. CDR3 nucleotides: TGTGCCAGCTCACCACCGAAGTCCAAAGCTTTCTTT.